The clone carrying this TCR beta chain counts as medium-sized (0.01 to 0.1%). In patients chosen for sequencing, flow cytometry had shown CD8+CD57+ cell expansion. Diagnosis of severe acquired aplastic anemia applied to all patients. No therapy was given to patients before blood sampling. The data originate from a study of CD8+CD57+ T cells in acquired aplastic anemia. Overall study: Sorted CD4+ and CD8+ cells gave a mean 3.2 ug DNA, range roughly 0.2 to 27.4 ug.

V was trimmed by 5 bases and J by 2 bases, leaving 16 bases between them. This CDR3 spans 14 amino acids. Germline assignment: CDR1 DFQATT and CDR2 SNEGSKA (reference sequence). Both TCR beta VDJ combination and CDR3 sequence profiling were carried out. Genomic DNA was the template for this profiling. TCRdb redid the calling of the reads with MiXCR, one entry per CDR3 protein. There are roughly 93,000 distinct CDR3 sequences in the sample; about 67% occur only once, and roughly two thirds lies in the top ten. The sequence was collected from a human donor with aplastic anemia. Sequencing was performed on sorted CD4+, CD8+, or CD8+CD57+ T cells (not recorded which) from PBMCs. This chain connects TRBV20-1 to TRBJ2-7, with unresolved D. CDR3 protein: CSADSPDETYEQYF. In nucleotides, the CDR3 is TGCAGTGCTGATAGCCCAGACGAGACCTACGAGCAGTACTTC.